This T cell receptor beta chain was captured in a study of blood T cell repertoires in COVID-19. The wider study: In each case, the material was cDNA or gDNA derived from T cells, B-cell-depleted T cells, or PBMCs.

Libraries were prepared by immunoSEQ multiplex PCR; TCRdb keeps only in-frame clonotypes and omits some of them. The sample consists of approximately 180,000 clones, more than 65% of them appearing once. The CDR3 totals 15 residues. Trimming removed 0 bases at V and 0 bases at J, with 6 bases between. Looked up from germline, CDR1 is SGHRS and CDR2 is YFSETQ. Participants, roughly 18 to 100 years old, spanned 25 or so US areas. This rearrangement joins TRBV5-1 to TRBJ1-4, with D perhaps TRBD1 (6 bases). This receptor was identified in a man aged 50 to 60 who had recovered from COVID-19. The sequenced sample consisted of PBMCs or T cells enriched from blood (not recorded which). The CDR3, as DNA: TGCGCCAGCAGCTTGGGGACAGCAACTAATGAAAAACTGTTTTTT. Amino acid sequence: CASSLGTATNEKLFF.